This is a list of T cell receptor beta chains from one sample in a study of blood T cells in healthy people across ages. TCRdb re-called the 5' RACE reads with MiXCR, one entry per CDR3 protein. The repertoire holds over 1,300,000 distinct CDR3 sequences, with almost 60% as singletons. Sequencing was performed on blood. These receptors were taken from a man younger than 30 in good health. Each CDR3 is given with its conserved first and last residue. Fields, in order: J gene, clone size, V gene, D gene, CDR3 DNA, CDR3 protein. A D gene is named only where the DNA matches it firmly. Clone size, where shown, is once, few, many, or a class for clones that have expanded.

J: TRBJ1-4
size: once
V: TRBV7-9
D: NA
DNA: TGTGCCAGCAGTCCCAACCTGGGAGTGGAAAAACTGTTTTTT
CDR3: CASSPNLGVEKLFF

J: TRBJ2-1
size: few
V: TRBV4-1
D: NA
DNA: TGCGCCAGCAGCCAGAGGACTCAGGGGCACAATGAGCAGTTCTTC
CDR3: CASSQRTQGHNEQFF

J: TRBJ2-3
size: NA
V: TRBV12-3/TRBV12-4
D: TRBD1
DNA: TGTGCCAGCAGTACCCAAGAACATTACAGGGGGTGGGGTGATACGCAGTATTTT
CDR3: CASSTQEHYRGWGDTQYF

J: TRBJ2-1
size: NA
V: TRBV20-1
D: NA
DNA: TGCAGTGCTAGAGACCTCGTTCGGGCAAACTACAATGAGCAGTTCTTC
CDR3: CSARDLVRANYNEQFF

J: TRBJ2-1
size: NA
V: TRBV5-1
D: NA
DNA: TGCGCCAGCAGCTTATCCGCGTTTACCGACAATGAGCAGTTCTTC
CDR3: CASSLSAFTDNEQFF

J: TRBJ2-7
size: few
V: TRBV27
D: NA
DNA: TGTGCCAGTCGGGTCATACAGGGTAGTTCCGAGCAGTACTTC
CDR3: CASRVIQGSSEQYF

J: TRBJ2-2
size: NA
V: TRBV6-2/TRBV6-3
D: NA
DNA: TGTGCCAGCAGTTATTGGCAAACCGGGGAGCTGTTTTTT
CDR3: CASSYWQTGELFF

J: TRBJ2-2
size: few
V: TRBV6-1
D: NA
DNA: TGTGCCAGCAGTGAAGAAATGGACACCGGGGAGCTGTTTTTT
CDR3: CASSEEMDTGELFF

J: TRBJ2-1
size: NA
V: TRBV4-2
D: TRBD1
DNA: TGTGCCAGCAGCCAAGAGGAGGGGACAGGGGACAATGAGCAGTTCTTC
CDR3: CASSQEEGTGDNEQFF

J: TRBJ2-7
size: NA
V: TRBV4-1
D: NA
DNA: TGCGCCAGCAGCACCCGGACTGGCGAGCAGTACTTC
CDR3: CASSTRTGEQYF

J: TRBJ2-3
size: NA
V: TRBV10-3
D: NA
DNA: TGTGCCATCAGTGTAGGAGGAGGGGTTGGGGCAGATACGCAGTATTTT
CDR3: CAISVGGGVGADTQYF

J: TRBJ2-5
size: NA
V: TRBV9
D: NA
DNA: TGTGCCAGCAGCCAACGACAGGAATGGGGCCAAGAGACCCAGTACTTC
CDR3: CASSQRQEWGQETQYF

J: TRBJ2-7
size: NA
V: TRBV20-1
D: TRBD2
DNA: TGCAGTGCTCCCCATGAGGGAGGGCTCTCCGAGCAGTACTTC
CDR3: CSAPHEGGLSEQYF

J: TRBJ1-6
size: NA
V: TRBV27
D: NA
DNA: TGTGCCAGCAGTTTAAACCCCGGAAGGGGGGAGTCACCCCTCCACTTT
CDR3: CASSLNPGRGESPLHF

J: TRBJ1-4
size: NA
V: TRBV7-8
D: NA
DNA: TGTGCCAGCAGCTTAGCGATGGGGGCGATGACCAATGAAAAACTGTTTTTT
CDR3: CASSLAMGAMTNEKLFF

J: TRBJ2-7
size: NA
V: TRBV20-1
D: NA
DNA: TGCAGTGCTAGAGAAACAGGGAAATACGAGCAGTACTTC
CDR3: CSARETGKYEQYF

J: TRBJ2-1
size: NA
V: TRBV3-1
D: NA
DNA: TGTGCCAGCAGCAGGGGTGGGGAGCACTACAATGAGCAGTTCTTC
CDR3: CASSRGGEHYNEQFF

J: TRBJ2-7
size: NA
V: TRBV7-2
D: TRBD2
DNA: TGTGCCAGCCGATCTAGCGGGAGCCCCCACGAGCAGTACTTC
CDR3: CASRSSGSPHEQYF

J: TRBJ2-7
size: NA
V: TRBV11-2
D: NA
DNA: TGTGCCAGCAGCTTAGGTTACTCCAGAGACGAGCAGTACTTC
CDR3: CASSLGYSRDEQYF

J: TRBJ1-2
size: NA
V: TRBV7-9
D: NA
DNA: TGTGCCAGCAGCTCCCTGTCTGGCCTTGATGGCTACACCTTC
CDR3: CASSSLSGLDGYTF

J: TRBJ2-7
size: few
V: TRBV12-3/TRBV12-4
D: NA
DNA: TGTGCCAGCAGTGACCACCACACTAGCAATGAGCAGTACTTC
CDR3: CASSDHHTSNEQYF

J: TRBJ1-5
size: once
V: TRBV4-1
D: NA
DNA: TGCGCCAGCAGCCAAGGTCCCAGGGGAGGAAGCAATCAGCCCCAGCATTTT
CDR3: CASSQGPRGGSNQPQHF

J: TRBJ2-5
size: NA
V: TRBV27
D: NA
DNA: TGTGCCAGCAGTCCTATTGGACTGACACAAGAGACCCAGTACTTC
CDR3: CASSPIGLTQETQYF

J: TRBJ1-2
size: once
V: TRBV5-1
D: NA
DNA: TGCGCCAGCAGCTTCTTGGCAGGACTGAACTATGGCTACACCTTC
CDR3: CASSFLAGLNYGYTF

J: TRBJ1-2
size: NA
V: TRBV29-1
D: TRBD1
DNA: TGCAGCGTGGACAGGGAAAGCCTTGTCTATGGCTACACCTTC
CDR3: CSVDRESLVYGYTF

J: TRBJ2-1
size: NA
V: TRBV11-2
D: TRBD2
DNA: TGTGCCAGCAGCTTACCTAGCGGGGAAATCAATGAGCAGTTCTTC
CDR3: CASSLPSGEINEQFF

J: TRBJ1-1
size: NA
V: TRBV20-1
D: NA
DNA: TGCAGTGCTGCCCGGCCCGGGCTGAACACTGAAGCTTTCTTT
CDR3: CSAARPGLNTEAFF

J: TRBJ2-3
size: NA
V: TRBV29-1
D: NA
DNA: TGCAGCTCGAGACCTGTCGCAGATACGCAGTATTTT
CDR3: CSSRPVADTQYF

J: TRBJ1-2
size: NA
V: TRBV13
D: NA
DNA: TGTGCCAGCAGACGACTGATGGGGACTACTTCCTATGGCTACACCTTC
CDR3: CASRRLMGTTSYGYTF

J: TRBJ2-1
size: few
V: TRBV29-1
D: NA
DNA: TGCAGCGTTGGACCAGGGGGGAGTATGAATGAGCAGTTCTTC
CDR3: CSVGPGGSMNEQFF

J: TRBJ2-7
size: few
V: TRBV12-3/TRBV12-4
D: NA
DNA: TGTGCCAGCAGTTTACTCTGGGGCTCGCACGAGCAGTACTTC
CDR3: CASSLLWGSHEQYF

J: TRBJ2-3
size: NA
V: TRBV5-6
D: NA
DNA: TGTGCCAGCAGCTTGCCCCGCGGTACCACAGATACGCAGTATTTT
CDR3: CASSLPRGTTDTQYF

J: TRBJ2-1
size: NA
V: TRBV20-1
D: NA
DNA: TGCAGTGCTAGAGGCAAGAGCTACAATGAGCAGTTCTTC
CDR3: CSARGKSYNEQFF

J: TRBJ2-3
size: NA
V: TRBV7-2
D: NA
DNA: TGTGCCAGCAGCCGAAGACTACCCTCCACAGATACGCAGTATTTT
CDR3: CASSRRLPSTDTQYF

J: TRBJ1-6
size: NA
V: TRBV27
D: NA
DNA: TGTGCCAGCAGTCTCGGTTTCAGCTCCTATAATTCACCCCTCCACTTT
CDR3: CASSLGFSSYNSPLHF

J: TRBJ1-4
size: NA
V: TRBV4-1
D: NA
DNA: TGCGCCAGCAGCCAAGTACAAGTTAATGAAAAACTGTTTTTT
CDR3: CASSQVQVNEKLFF

J: TRBJ1-5
size: NA
V: TRBV24-1
D: NA
DNA: TGTGCCACCAGTGATTTGGGGACACCCAGGCCCCAGCATTTT
CDR3: CATSDLGTPRPQHF

J: TRBJ2-7
size: once
V: TRBV29-1
D: NA
DNA: TGCAGCGTTGCCCACGGACGCTCCTACGAGCAGTACTTC
CDR3: CSVAHGRSYEQYF

J: TRBJ2-7
size: NA
V: TRBV27
D: NA
DNA: TGTGCCAGCACCTCGATTGGGGGCTCCTACGAGCAGTACTTC
CDR3: CASTSIGGSYEQYF

J: TRBJ1-4
size: once
V: TRBV9
D: NA
DNA: TGTGCCAGCAGCTTAGGCAGTGTTAATGAAAGACTGTTTTTT
CDR3: CASSLGSVNERLFF

J: TRBJ2-3
size: NA
V: TRBV9
D: NA
DNA: TGTGCCAGCCAGGGACGGGAGCGAGATACGCAGTATTTT
CDR3: CASQGRERDTQYF

J: TRBJ1-2
size: NA
V: TRBV3-1
D: NA
DNA: TGTGCCAGCAGCCAAGGCGACGCAAATTTGGGCTACACCTTC
CDR3: CASSQGDANLGYTF

J: TRBJ2-7
size: few
V: TRBV12-3/TRBV12-4
D: NA
DNA: TGTGCCAGCAGTTTATGGATAGGGGACGAGCAGTACTTC
CDR3: CASSLWIGDEQYF

J: TRBJ2-7
size: NA
V: TRBV4-3
D: TRBD1
DNA: TGCGCCAGCAGCCAAGAGAGGGGGCTCCGAGGCTACGAGCAGTACTTC
CDR3: CASSQERGLRGYEQYF

J: TRBJ2-7
size: NA
V: TRBV5-5
D: NA
DNA: TGTGCCAGCAGCTTTTTGTCGCGGGAAGAGCAGTACTTC
CDR3: CASSFLSREEQYF

J: TRBJ2-5
size: many
V: TRBV29-1
D: NA
DNA: TGCAGCGTTGAAGTTGGGGAGGCCCAGTACTTC
CDR3: CSVEVGEAQYF

J: TRBJ2-7
size: NA
V: TRBV7-6
D: TRBD2
DNA: TGTGCCAGCAGCCCACGGACTAGCGCTCGGTACGAGCAGTACTTC
CDR3: CASSPRTSARYEQYF

J: TRBJ2-7
size: few
V: TRBV5-1
D: TRBD2
DNA: TGCGCCAGCAGCTTGACTAGCGGGGTTGGGAACGAGCAGTACTTC
CDR3: CASSLTSGVGNEQYF

J: TRBJ2-1
size: NA
V: TRBV25-1
D: NA
DNA: TGTGCCAGCAAGGCTAGCACGTACAATGAGCAGTTCTTC
CDR3: CASKASTYNEQFF

J: TRBJ1-1
size: once
V: TRBV13
D: NA
DNA: TGTGCCAGCAGACCCTCCCTGAACACTGAAGCTTTCTTT
CDR3: CASRPSLNTEAFF

J: TRBJ1-2
size: once
V: TRBV25-1
D: NA
DNA: TGTGCCAGCAGCTCTACAGGAGATACTGGCTACACCTTC
CDR3: CASSSTGDTGYTF

J: TRBJ2-2
size: few
V: TRBV30
D: NA
DNA: TGTGCCTGGAGTGGTACCGGGGAGCTGTTTTTT
CDR3: CAWSGTGELFF

J: TRBJ2-2
size: NA
V: TRBV6-5
D: NA
DNA: TGTGCCAGCAGTTACTCTTTGGGGATTGGCGGAAAGGGAACCGGGGAGCTGTTTTTT
CDR3: CASSYSLGIGGKGTGELFF

J: TRBJ1-1
size: NA
V: TRBV7-9
D: TRBD1
DNA: TGTGCCAGCAGGCCAGGGGGCGTGAACACTGAAGCTTTCTTT
CDR3: CASRPGGVNTEAFF

J: TRBJ2-1
size: NA
V: TRBV21-1
D: NA
DNA: TGTGCCAGCATCTTCTGGGACAGGGGTAACAATGAGCAGTTCTTC
CDR3: CASIFWDRGNNEQFF

J: TRBJ1-6
size: few
V: TRBV7-6
D: NA
DNA: TGTGCCAGCAGCTTAGTCAGACTTGGTAGTTCACCCCTCCACTTT
CDR3: CASSLVRLGSSPLHF

J: TRBJ2-3
size: NA
V: TRBV7-2
D: NA
DNA: TGTGCCAGCAGCTTAGATCGCGGGACCATAAATACGCAGTATTTT
CDR3: CASSLDRGTINTQYF

J: TRBJ2-1
size: NA
V: TRBV5-1
D: TRBD1
DNA: TGCGCCAGCAGCCCGGGGGACAGGGCCTACAATGAGCAGTTCTTC
CDR3: CASSPGDRAYNEQFF

J: TRBJ1-1
size: once
V: TRBV27
D: NA
DNA: TGTGCCAGCAGTACCGGGACCCCGAACACTGAAGCTTTCTTT
CDR3: CASSTGTPNTEAFF